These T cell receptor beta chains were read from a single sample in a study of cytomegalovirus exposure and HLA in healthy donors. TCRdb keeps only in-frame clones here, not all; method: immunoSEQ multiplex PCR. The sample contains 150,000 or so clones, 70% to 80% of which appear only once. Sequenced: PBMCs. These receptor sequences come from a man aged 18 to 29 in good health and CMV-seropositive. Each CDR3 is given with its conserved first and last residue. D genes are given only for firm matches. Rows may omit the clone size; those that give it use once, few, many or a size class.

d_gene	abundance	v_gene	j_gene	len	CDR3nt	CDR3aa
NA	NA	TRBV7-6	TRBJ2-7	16	TGTGCCAGCAGCCACCCTAACAGGGGGGGTAACTACGAGCAGTACTTC	CASSHPNRGGNYEQYF
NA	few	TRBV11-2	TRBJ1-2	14	TGTGCCAGCAGAAACATAGGGGCCCCTCTGGGCTACACCTTC	CASRNIGAPLGYTF
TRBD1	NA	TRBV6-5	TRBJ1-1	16	TGTGCCAGCAGTTCTGCCGCGGACAGGGGTGGGACTGAAGCTTTCTTT	CASSSAADRGGTEAFF
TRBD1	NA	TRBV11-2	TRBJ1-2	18	TGTGCCAGCAGCCCGGCTTACGGCAGGGACAGGGGCAACTATGGCTACACCTTC	CASSPAYGRDRGNYGYTF
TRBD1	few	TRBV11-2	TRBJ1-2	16	TGTGCCAGCAGCGCACGTCGATTGGACAGGGGGCATGGCTACACCTTC	CASSARRLDRGHGYTF
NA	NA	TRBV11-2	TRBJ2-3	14	TGTGCCAGCAGCTTAGTTAGTAGCACAGATACGCAGTATTTT	CASSLVSSTDTQYF
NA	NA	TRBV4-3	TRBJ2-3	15	TGCGCCAGCAGCCGTCAAAAGGGGAGCACAGATACGCAGTATTTT	CASSRQKGSTDTQYF
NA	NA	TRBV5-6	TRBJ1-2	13	TGTGCCAGCAGCTTCGGGGGGGCCGATGGCTACACCTTC	CASSFGGADGYTF
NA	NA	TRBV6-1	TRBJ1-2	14	TGTGCCAGCAGTATCTTGGGCGGGCCTGCGGGCTACACCTTC	CASSILGGPAGYTF
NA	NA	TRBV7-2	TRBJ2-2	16	TGTGCCAGCAGCCCCCAGGCGGGGATCTCGGGCGGGGAGCTGTTTTTT	CASSPQAGISGGELFF
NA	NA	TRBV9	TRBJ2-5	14	TGTGCCAGCAGCGTAATGGGGGGGGCCGAGACCCAGTACTTC	CASSVMGGAETQYF
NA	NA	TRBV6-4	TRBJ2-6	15	TGTGCCAGCAGTCCAGGGAGGTCTGGGGCCAACGTCCTGACTTTC	CASSPGRSGANVLTF
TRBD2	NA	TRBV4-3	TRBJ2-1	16	TGCGCCAGCAGCCGGGGACTAGCGGGAGGGGACAATGAGCAGTTCTTC	CASSRGLAGGDNEQFF
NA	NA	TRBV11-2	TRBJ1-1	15	TGTGCCAGCAGCTCCCGAGGGCGGGTTTTTACTGAAGCTTTCTTT	CASSSRGRVFTEAFF
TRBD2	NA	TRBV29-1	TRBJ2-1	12	TGCAGCGTCCTAGCGGGAAGGGGAGAGCAGTTCTTC	CSVLAGRGEQFF
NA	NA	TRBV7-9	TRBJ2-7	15	TGTGCCAGCAGCTTAGGAGGGCCATCCCCCTACGAGCAGTACTTC	CASSLGGPSPYEQYF
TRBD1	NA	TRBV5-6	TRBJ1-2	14	TGTGCCAGCAGCTTGGGGCAGGGGGCAGGTGGCTACACCTTC	CASSLGQGAGGYTF
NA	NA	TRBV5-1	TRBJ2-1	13	TGCGCCAGCAGCTTGTCCCAGGATTTAACTCGGTTCTTC	CASSLSQDLTRFF
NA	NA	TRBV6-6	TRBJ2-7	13	TGTGCCAGCAGTTACGGGGAGGCCTACGAGCAGTACTTC	CASSYGEAYEQYF
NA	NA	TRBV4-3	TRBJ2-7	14	TGCGCCAGCAGCCAAGTAAACAGGGCCTACGAGCAGTACTTC	CASSQVNRAYEQYF
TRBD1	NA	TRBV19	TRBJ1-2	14	TGTGCCAGTAGTGCGACAGGGGTTTCCTATGGCTACACCTTC	CASSATGVSYGYTF
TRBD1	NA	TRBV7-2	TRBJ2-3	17	TGTGCCAGCAACCCAAAGGGGTGGGGACAGGGCACAGATACGCAGTATTTT	CASNPKGWGQGTDTQYF
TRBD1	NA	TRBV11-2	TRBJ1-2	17	TGTGCCAGCAGCTCCAAGCCTCCGGGACAGGGACTCTATGGCTACACCTTC	CASSSKPPGQGLYGYTF
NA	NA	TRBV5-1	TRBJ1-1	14	TGCGCCAGCAGCGTAAGTGTGCAGGGGCCTGAAGCTTTCTTT	CASSVSVQGPEAFF
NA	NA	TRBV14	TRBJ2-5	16	TGTGCCAGCAGCCAAGGCACAGCCGATGACCTAGAGACCCAGTACTTC	CASSQGTADDLETQYF
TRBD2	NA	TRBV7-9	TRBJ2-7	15	TGTGCCAGCAGCTTAACACTAGCGGAGACCTACGAGCAGTACTTC	CASSLTLAETYEQYF
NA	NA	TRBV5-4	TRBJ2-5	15	TGTGCCAGCAGCCCAACTCCAGGGACTGAAGAGACCCAGTACTTC	CASSPTPGTEETQYF
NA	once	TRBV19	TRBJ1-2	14	TGTGCCAGTTCCGGCCACTCGGGTAACTATGGCTACACCTTC	CASSGHSGNYGYTF
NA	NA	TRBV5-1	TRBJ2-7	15	TGCGCCAGCAGCGCCACAGGGTCGTTATCCTACGAGCAGTACTTC	CASSATGSLSYEQYF
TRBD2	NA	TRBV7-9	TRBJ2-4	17	TGTGCCAGCAGCGTTAGATTACTAGCGGGAGGGTTGGACATTCAGTACTTC	CASSVRLLAGGLDIQYF
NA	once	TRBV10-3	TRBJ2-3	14	TGTGCCATCAGTGCATTGGGGGGGCAGGGTACGCAGTATTTT	CAISALGGQGTQYF
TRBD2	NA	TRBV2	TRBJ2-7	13	TGTGCCAGCAGTGGGGACCGGGGGGACGAGCAGTACTTC	CASSGDRGDEQYF
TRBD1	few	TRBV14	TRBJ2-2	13	TGTGCCAGCAGCTTCAGGGGGACCGGGGAGCTGTTTTTT	CASSFRGTGELFF
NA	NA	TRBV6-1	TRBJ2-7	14	TGTGCCAGCAGTGAACGGCAGGGGACCTACGAGCAGTACTTC	CASSERQGTYEQYF
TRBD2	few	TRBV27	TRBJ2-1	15	TGTGCCAGCAGTTTAGGGGGTCTAGCGGCACCCAACCGGTTCTTC	CASSLGGLAAPNRFF
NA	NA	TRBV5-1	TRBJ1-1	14	TGCGCCAGCAGCTTACGGACGGGAAACACTGAAGCTTTCTTT	CASSLRTGNTEAFF
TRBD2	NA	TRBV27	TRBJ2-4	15	TGTGCCAGCAGCCGTACCGGGACTAGGAAAAACATTCAGTACTTC	CASSRTGTRKNIQYF
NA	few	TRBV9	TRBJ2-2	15	TGTGCCAGCAGCGTAGGGACTACGCCCACCGGGGAGCTGTTTTTT	CASSVGTTPTGELFF
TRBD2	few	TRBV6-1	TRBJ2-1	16	TGTGCCAGCAGTGAGGAACTAGCGGGAGGGCACAATGAGCAGTTCTTC	CASSEELAGGHNEQFF
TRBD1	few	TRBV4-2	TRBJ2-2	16	TGTGCCAGCAGCCCCGGGACAGGGGGCCTGGGCGGGGAGCTGTTTTTT	CASSPGTGGLGGELFF
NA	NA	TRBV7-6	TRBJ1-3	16	TGTGCCAGCAGCTTCGACCAGGGGATGTTTGGAAACACCATATATTTT	CASSFDQGMFGNTIYF
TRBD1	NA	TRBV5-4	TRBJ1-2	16	TGTGCCACCCTAATGCTCCCGGGACAGGGACCCGGTGGCTACACCTTC	CATLMLPGQGPGGYTF